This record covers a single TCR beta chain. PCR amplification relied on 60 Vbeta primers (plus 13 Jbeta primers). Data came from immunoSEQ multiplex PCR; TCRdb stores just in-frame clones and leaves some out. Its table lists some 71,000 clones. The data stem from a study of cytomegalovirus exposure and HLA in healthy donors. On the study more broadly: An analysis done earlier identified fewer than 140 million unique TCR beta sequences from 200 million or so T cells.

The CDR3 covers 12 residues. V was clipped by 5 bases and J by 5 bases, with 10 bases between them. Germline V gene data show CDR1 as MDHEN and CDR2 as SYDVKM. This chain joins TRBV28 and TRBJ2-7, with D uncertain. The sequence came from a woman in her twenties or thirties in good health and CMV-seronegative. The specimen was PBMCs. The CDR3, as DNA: TGTGCCAGCAGTCCCGCTAGGAACGAGCAGTACTTC. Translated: CASSPARNEQYF. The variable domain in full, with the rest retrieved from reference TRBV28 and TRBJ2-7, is DVKVTQSSRYLVKRTGEKVFLECVQDMDHENMFWYRQDPGLGLRLIYFSYDVKMKEKGDIPEGYSVSREKKERFSLILESASTNQTSMYLCASSPARNEQYFGPGTRLTVT.